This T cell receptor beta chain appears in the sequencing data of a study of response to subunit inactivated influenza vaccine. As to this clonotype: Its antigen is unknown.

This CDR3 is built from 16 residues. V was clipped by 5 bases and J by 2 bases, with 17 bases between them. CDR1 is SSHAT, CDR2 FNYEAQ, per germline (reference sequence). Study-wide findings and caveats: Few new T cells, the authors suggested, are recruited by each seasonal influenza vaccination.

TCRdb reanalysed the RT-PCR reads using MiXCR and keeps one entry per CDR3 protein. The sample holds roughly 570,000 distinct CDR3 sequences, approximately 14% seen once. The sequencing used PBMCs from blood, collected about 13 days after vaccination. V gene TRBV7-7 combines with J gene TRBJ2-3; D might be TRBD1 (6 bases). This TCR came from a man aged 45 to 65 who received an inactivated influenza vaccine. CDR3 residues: CASSPTPGVYTDTQYF. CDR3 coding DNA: TGTGCCAGCAGCCCAACCCCAGGGGTCTACACAGATACGCAGTATTTT.